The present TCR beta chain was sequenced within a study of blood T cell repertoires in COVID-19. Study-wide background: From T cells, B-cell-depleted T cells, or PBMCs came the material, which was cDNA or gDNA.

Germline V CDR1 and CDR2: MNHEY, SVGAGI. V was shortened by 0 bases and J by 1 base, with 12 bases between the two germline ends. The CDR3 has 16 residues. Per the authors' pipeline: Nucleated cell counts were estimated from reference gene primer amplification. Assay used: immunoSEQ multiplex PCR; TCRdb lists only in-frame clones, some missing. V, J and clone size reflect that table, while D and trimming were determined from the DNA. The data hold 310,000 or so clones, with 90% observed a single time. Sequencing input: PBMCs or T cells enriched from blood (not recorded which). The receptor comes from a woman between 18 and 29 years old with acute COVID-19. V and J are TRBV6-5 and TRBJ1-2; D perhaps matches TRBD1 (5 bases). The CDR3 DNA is TGTGCCAGCAGTTACTCGACGTTAAGGGGTAACTATGGCTACACCTTC. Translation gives CASSYSTLRGNYGYTF.